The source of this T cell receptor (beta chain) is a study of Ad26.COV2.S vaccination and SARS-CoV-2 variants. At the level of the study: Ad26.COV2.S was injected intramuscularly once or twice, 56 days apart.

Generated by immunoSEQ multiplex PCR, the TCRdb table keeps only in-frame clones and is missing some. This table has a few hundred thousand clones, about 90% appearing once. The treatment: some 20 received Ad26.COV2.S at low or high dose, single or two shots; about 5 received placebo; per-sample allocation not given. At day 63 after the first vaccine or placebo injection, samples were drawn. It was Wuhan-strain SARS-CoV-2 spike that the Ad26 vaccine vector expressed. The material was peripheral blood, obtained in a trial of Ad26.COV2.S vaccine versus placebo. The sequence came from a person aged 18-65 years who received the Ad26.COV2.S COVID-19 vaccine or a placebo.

CDR3 loop: CSAPLGRGSYNEQFF. CDR3 DNA sequence: TGCAGCGCCCCGTTGGGCAGGGGGTCCTACAATGAGCAGTTCTTC. The chain joins TRBV29-1 to TRBJ2-1; TRBD1 matches at 7 bases. Trimming removed 7 bases from V and 1 base from J; junction bases left unmatched: 10. This CDR3 has 15 residues. Germline V gene data show CDR1 as SQVTM and CDR2 as ANQGSEA.